This TCR beta chain was recovered during a study of shared clonotypes between healthy human individuals. For the study at large: Aged between 18 and 49, the donors were two women and three men. Study-wide findings and caveats: Shared clonotypes across all four donors exceeded non-shared ones in generation probability. Researchers sampled blood only, noting tissue repertoires likely differ.

This clone is a singleton in its sample. Its antigen remains unidentified. Replicate PCRs run on sorted subsets employed 150 to 250 ng DNA, around 31,000 T cell genomes. TCRdb's table, derived via immunoSEQ multiplex PCR, lists solely in-frame clones and lacks some. The sample yields hundreds of thousands of clones, less than 80% seen once. V was clipped by 5 bases and J by 6 bases, with 14 bases between them. The CDR3 runs to 13 residues. The germline V gene encodes CDR1 SEHNR and CDR2 FQNEAQ (reference sequence). This receptor was taken from a woman aged 30 to 39 in good health. The chain combines TRBV7-9 with TRBJ2-7; D gene ambiguous. Material: memory CD4+ T cells sorted from blood. Described subset: CD45RA-negative fraction. The CDR3, as DNA: TGTGCCAGCAGCCCCTCCTTATTCGGCGAGCAGTACTTC. Encoded protein: CASSPSLFGEQYF.